This TCR beta chain stems from a study of T cell responses to AZD1222 COVID-19 vaccine. Trimming left V 0 bases short and J 10 bases short, with 14 bases between. Germline assignment: CDR1 SGHRS and CDR2 YFSETQ. CDR3 size: 14 residues. Sequencing was performed with immunoSEQ multiplex PCR; in TCRdb, only in-frame clones are kept and a portion is missing. In the table there are 100,000 to 150,000 clones, about 90% of which are singletons. Whole-study results and caveats: Two AZD1222 administrations were followed by greater Spike-specific TCR breadth and depth. Nearly half of unique spike-specific TCRs reportedly avoided B.1.351 and B.1.1.7 mutated regions.

This clone was picked up one time. Its antigen is undetermined. V usage is TRBV5-1 and J usage is TRBJ2-1; D is uncertain. This TCR was recovered from an adult in good health. This specimen consisted of peripheral blood, obtained on day 0 of AZD1222 vaccination. The CDR3 sequence: CASSLDGPSTEQFF. CDR3 bases: TGCGCCAGCAGCTTGGACGGACCTTCAACCGAGCAGTTCTTC.